Sequencing of this T cell receptor beta chain was carried out in a study of shared clonotypes between healthy human individuals. Looking at the study overall: CD8 memory received one plate per donor, CD8 naive two, CD4 memory three and CD4 naive three. Overall study findings and caveats: Sequencing depth was a factor that was expected to affect clonotype sharing among donors.

As to this clone: Its target is not known.

The V gene end was trimmed by 4 bases and the J gene end by 8 bases; junction bases not matched to a gene: 12. The CDR3 has 16 residues. The germline V gene encodes CDR1 MNHEY and CDR2 SVGAGI. Using immunoSEQ multiplex PCR, the repertoire was profiled, and TCRdb retains in-frame clones only, with some absent. Of more than 2 million clones listed, 90% to 97% are singletons. Sequenced: naive CD4+ T cells sorted from blood. The subset was: CD45RA+ positively selected. The clonotype comes from a man aged 18 to 29 in good health. This chain uses TRBV6-5 with TRBJ2-1; 9 nucleotides line up with TRBD1. The CDR3 reads CASSLVDNRGHDEQFF. The CDR3 nucleotides read TGTGCCAGCAGTTTGGTAGATAACAGGGGGCATGATGAGCAGTTCTTC.